This T cell receptor beta chain was retrieved from a study of T-cell memory formation after mild COVID-19. The study, taken as a whole, reports: Clonal second-wave expansions that peaked on day 37 had unconfirmed SARS-CoV-2 specificity. Cross-reactive memory apparently joined, as some responding clones appeared in pre-infection memory. CD4+ contracting clones were found mainly in CM and EM, and CD8+ ones in EMRA. A balance of CD4 and CD8 characterized clones contracting day 15 to 85, whereas later expanders leaned CD4+.

CDR3 size: 16 residues. CDR1 LNHDA and CDR2 SQIVND come from the germline V gene (reference sequence). V was shortened by 8 bases and J by 4 bases, with 22 bases between the two germline ends. As for this clonotype: The antigen is unknown.

TCRdb recomputed calls from the 5' RACE reads with MiXCR, one row per CDR3 protein. The table has some 600,000 distinct CDR3 sequences, roughly a sixth seen once; the top ten hold about 8.1%. The sequence was obtained from an adult woman who had mild COVID-19 (a few samples of this study predate the infection). Cell type and time point are not known. V and J are TRBV19 and TRBJ2-3; possibly TRBD1 or TRBD2 for D (5 bases each). The specimen sequenced was PBMCs or a T cell subset sorted from them (not recorded which). The CDR3 bases are TGTGCCAGTTCTTTCACTAGGGGAGAAGGTGCAGATACGCAGTATTTT. Its translation is CASSFTRGEGADTQYF.